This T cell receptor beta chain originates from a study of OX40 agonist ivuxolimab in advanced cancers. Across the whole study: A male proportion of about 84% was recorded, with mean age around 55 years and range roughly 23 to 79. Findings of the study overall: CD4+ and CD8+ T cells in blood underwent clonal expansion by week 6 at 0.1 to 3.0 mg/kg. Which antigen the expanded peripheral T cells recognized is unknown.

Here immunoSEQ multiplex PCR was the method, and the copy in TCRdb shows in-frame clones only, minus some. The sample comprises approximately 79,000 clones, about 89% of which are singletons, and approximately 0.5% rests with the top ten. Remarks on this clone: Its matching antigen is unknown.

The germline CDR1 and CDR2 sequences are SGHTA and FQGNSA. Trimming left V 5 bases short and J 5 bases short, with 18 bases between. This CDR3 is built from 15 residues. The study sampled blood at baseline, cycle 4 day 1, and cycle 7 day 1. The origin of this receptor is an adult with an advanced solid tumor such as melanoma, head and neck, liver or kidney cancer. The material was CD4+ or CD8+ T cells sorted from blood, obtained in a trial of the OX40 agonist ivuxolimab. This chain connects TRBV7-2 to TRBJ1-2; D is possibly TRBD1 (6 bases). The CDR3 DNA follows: TGTGCCAGCAGCCCCACCCTCGGGACACCATATGGCTACACCTTC. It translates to CASSPTLGTPYGYTF. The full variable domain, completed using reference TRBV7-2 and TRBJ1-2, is GAGVSQSPSNKVTEKGKDVELRCDPISGHTALYWYRQSLGQGLEFLIYFQGNSAPDKSGLPSDRFSAERTGGSVSTLTIQRTQQEDSAVYLCASSPTLGTPYGYTFGSGTRLTVV.